This entry concerns a single T cell receptor beta chain. CDR1 and CDR2 from the germline V gene are LNHDA and SQIVND (reference sequence). Trimming removed 5 bases from V and 2 bases from J, with 13 bases in between. The CDR3 length is 14 residues. This sample is part of a study of OX40 agonist ivuxolimab in advanced cancers. Blood was sampled at baseline, cycle 4 day 1, and cycle 7 day 1. Method: immunoSEQ multiplex PCR; TCRdb's copy keeps in-frame clones and lacks some. Of 50,000 to 75,000 clones in the sample, 70% to 90% were seen once. The sequencing here drew on CD4+ or CD8+ T cells sorted from blood, taken in a trial of the OX40 agonist ivuxolimab. This sequence joins TRBV19 and TRBJ2-7; D is uncertain. The clonotype originates from an adult with an advanced solid tumor such as melanoma, head and neck, liver or kidney cancer. The CDR3 nucleotides read TGTGCCAGTAGTCCCCTCGGGTCAGCCTACGAGCAGTACTTC. This translates into CASSPLGSAYEQYF.